Below, 12 T cell receptor beta chains from the same sample are listed, as sequenced in a study of immune cell composition in non-small cell lung cancer. Sequenced by immunoSEQ multiplex PCR; TCRdb stores in-frame clones only, minus some. Of 2,000 or so clones listed, roughly 77% are singletons. Sequencing used lung tumor tissue. The receptors come from a human donor with non-small cell lung cancer.

V and J are TRBV5-6 and TRBJ2-1; 8 bases map to TRBD2. Germline values: CDR1 SGHDT, CDR2 YYEEEE. The CDR3 covers 15 residues. Losses at the gene ends were 4 bases for V and 3 bases for J; bases not matched to a gene: 6. CDR3 sequence (DNA): TGTGCCAGCAGCGGAAGCGGGAGAGGCTACAATGAGCAGTTCTTC. Its translation: CASSGSGRGYNEQFF. The whole variable domain, filled in from reference TRBV5-6 and TRBJ2-1, reads DAGVTQSPTHLIKTRGQQVTLRCSPKSGHDTVSWYQQALGQGPQFIFQYYEEEERQRGNFPDRFSGHQFPNYSSELNVNALLLGDSALYLCASSGSGRGYNEQFFGPGTRLTVL.

The chain links TRBV7-2 to TRBJ2-1; 8 bases fit TRBD2. The CDR3 length is 15 residues. Germline V gene lookup returns CDR1 SGHTA and CDR2 FQGNSA. V shed 0 bases, J shed 8 bases, and the junction held 6 bases outside the gene matches. CDR3 amino acids: CASSLAPAGDYEQFF. The CDR3 DNA is TGTGCCAGCAGCTTAGCGCCAGCGGGGGACTATGAGCAGTTCTTC.

This clone is labeled as large. V is TRBV5-4 and J is TRBJ2-1; 7 positions match TRBD2. The CDR3 covers 16 residues. The V segment lost 4 bases and the J segment 4 bases; nucleotides outside the gene matches: 11. Germline values: CDR1 SGHNT, CDR2 YYREEE (reference sequence). The CDR3 sequence is CASSQTGTTFYNEQFF. CDR3 sequence (DNA): TGTGCCAGCAGCCAGACGGGGACTACTTTTTACAATGAGCAGTTCTTC.

This clone was found a few times. The rearrangement links TRBV19 to TRBJ1-3, with 10 bases that match TRBD1. Unmatched junction bases numbered 5, after V lost 5 bases and J lost 7 bases. This CDR3 spans 14 amino acids. Germline V gene lookup returns CDR1 LNHDA and CDR2 SQIVND (reference sequence). The CDR3 nucleotides read TGTGCCAGTAGTGGGACAGGGGTAATGAACACCATATATTTT. Its protein product is CASSGTGVMNTIYF.

DNA of the CDR3: TGTGCCAGCAGCTCCCTGCAGGGGCCAGATACGCAGTATTTT. Its translation: CASSSLQGPDTQYF. The chain employs TRBV7-2 and TRBJ2-3; possible D gene TRBD1, 6 bases. Trimming took off 4 bases at V and 4 bases at J, with 12 bases between the two ends. The CDR3 spans 14 residues. Per germline, CDR1 SGHTA and CDR2 FQGNSA.

This chain joins TRBV11-3 and TRBJ2-3; the D gene is possibly TRBD1 (6 bases). CDR1 SGHNT and CDR2 YENEEA come from the germline V gene. The CDR3 spans 14 residues. The V gene lost 11 bases and the J gene lost 4 bases, with 19 bases spanning the gap. CDR3 region: CAGGTGNSPDTQYF. CDR3 DNA: TGTGCCGGAGGCACAGGGAACAGCCCAGATACGCAGTATTTT.

The genes are TRBV9 and TRBJ2-1; 8 nucleotides line up with TRBD2. From germline, CDR1 is SGDLS and CDR2 YYNGEE. This CDR3 comprises 16 residues. J lost 6 bases, V lost 0 bases, and 8 bases had no gene match. The CDR3 is CASSVGSGSGINEQFF. The CDR3 coding sequence is TGTGCCAGCAGCGTAGGAAGCGGGAGCGGAATCAATGAGCAGTTCTTC.

The chain links TRBV11-2 to TRBJ2-7, with a weak D call TRBD1 (6 bases). Deletions cut 0 bases from V and 3 bases from J, with 12 bases between. Germline values: CDR1 SGHAT, CDR2 FQNNGV. This CDR3 is built from 15 residues. The CDR3 region is CASSLDYPQGYEQYF. Written as DNA, the CDR3 is TGTGCCAGCAGCTTAGATTACCCACAGGGCTACGAGCAGTACTTC.

This sequence joins TRBV6-6 and TRBJ2-7; 10 nucleotides agree with TRBD2. V lost 6 bases, J lost 5 bases, and 7 bases stayed unmatched. The CDR3 is 14 amino acids. The germline V gene has CDR1 MNHNY and CDR2 SVGAGI (reference sequence). The CDR3 DNA is TGTGCCAGCAGCCCCGGGACTAGCGATAACGAGCAGTACGTC. Translating gives CASSPGTSDNEQYV.

The chain employs TRBV5-4 and TRBJ2-1; D possibly corresponds to TRBD2 (6 bases). CDR3 length: 14 residues. V was trimmed by 3 bases and J by 4 bases, leaving 11 bases between them. From germline, CDR1 is SGHNT and CDR2 YYREEE (reference sequence). The CDR3 nucleotides are TGTGCCAGCAGCTCGCGGGACGGTTACAATGAGCAGTTCTTC. Its protein product is CASSSRDGYNEQFF.

This sequence joins TRBV29-1 and TRBJ2-3, with 15 positions matching TRBD2. J lost 3 bases, V lost 6 bases, and 7 bases had no gene match. The CDR3 is 16 amino acids. Looked up from germline, CDR1 is SQVTM and CDR2 is ANQGSEA. The DNA for the CDR3 is TGCAGCGTCTTAGCCGGGACTAGCGGGAGGACAGATACGCAGTATTTT. Translated: CSVLAGTSGRTDTQYF.

This sequence joins TRBV29-1 and TRBJ1-5; 10 nucleotides line up with TRBD1. Germline assignment: CDR1 SQVTM and CDR2 ANQGSEA. V was pared by 7 bases and J by 6 bases, with 6 bases of the junction left unmatched. The CDR3 runs to 13 residues. As DNA, the CDR3 is TGCAGCGCGATGACAGGGGGCGGTCAGCCCCAGCATTTT. It codes for CSAMTGGGQPQHF. The entire variable domain, with the rest obtained from reference TRBV29-1 and TRBJ1-5, is as follows: SAVISQKPSRDICQRGTSLTIQCQVDSQVTMMFWYRQQPGQSLTLIATANQGSEATYESGFVIDKFPISRPNLTFSTLTVSNMSPEDSSIYLCSAMTGGGQPQHFGDGTRLSIL.